This paragraph covers one TCR beta chain sequence. Methods used by the authors: Counts of nucleated cells, estimated from reference gene primer amplification, were obtained. TCRdb's table, derived via immunoSEQ multiplex PCR, lists solely in-frame clones and lacks some. V, J and clone size were drawn from that table, and D and trimming were deduced from the DNA. The sample contains about 110,000 clones, 70% to 85% of which appear only once. The V and J ends lost 5 bases and 7 bases, in that order; junction bases with no gene match: 13. CDR3 length: 16 residues. Per germline, CDR1 SGHVS and CDR2 FNYEAQ. This record comes from a study of blood T cell repertoires in COVID-19. About the research overall: COVID-19 samples collected from the United States, Italy and Spain covered acute and convalescent phases. Sources were T cells, B-cell-depleted T cells, or PBMCs; the material itself was cDNA or gDNA.

The chain is built from TRBV7-6 and TRBJ1-4; 7 nucleotides line up with TRBD1. The sequence was obtained from a woman in her 40s with acute or convalescent COVID-19. Material: peripheral blood. The CDR3 DNA reads as TGTGCCAGCAGCCAATGGGGGCAGACAGGGCCTGAAAAACTGTTTTTT. It translates to CASSQWGQTGPEKLFF.